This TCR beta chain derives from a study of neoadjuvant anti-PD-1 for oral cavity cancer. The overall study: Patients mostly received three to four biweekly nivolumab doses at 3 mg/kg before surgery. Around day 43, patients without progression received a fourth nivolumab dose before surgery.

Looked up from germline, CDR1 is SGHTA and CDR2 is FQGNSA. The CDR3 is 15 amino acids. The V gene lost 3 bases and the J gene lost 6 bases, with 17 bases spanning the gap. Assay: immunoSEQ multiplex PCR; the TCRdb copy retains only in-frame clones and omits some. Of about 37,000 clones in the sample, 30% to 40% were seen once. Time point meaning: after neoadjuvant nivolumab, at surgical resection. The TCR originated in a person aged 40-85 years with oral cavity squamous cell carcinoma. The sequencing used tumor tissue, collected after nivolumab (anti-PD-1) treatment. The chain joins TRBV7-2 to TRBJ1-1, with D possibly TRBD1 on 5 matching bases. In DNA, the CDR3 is TGTGCCAGCAGCTTTCACCAGGGTACAGCTGCTGAAGCTTTCTTT. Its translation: CASSFHQGTAAEAFF.